Listed below are T cell receptor beta chains from one sample, sequenced in a study of blood T cell repertoires in COVID-19. The data were produced by immunoSEQ multiplex PCR, yet TCRdb's version contains in-frame clones alone and is incomplete. Here the sample spans over 200,000 clones, around nine tenths being singletons. Sequencing was done on a sample of PBMCs or T cells enriched from blood (not recorded which). All receptors derive from a woman aged 25 to 39 who had been exposed to COVID-19. The CDR3 runs from the conserved cysteine through the conserved F or W. Each record gives: V gene, clone size, J gene, D gene, CDR3 DNA, CDR3 protein. A D gene is named only where the DNA matches it firmly. Clone size appears in some rows only: once, few, many, or a class for an expanded clone.

V gene: TRBV10-1; clone size: .; J gene: TRBJ1-1; D gene: .; CDR3 DNA: TGCGCCAGCAGTGAGAATTCCGTGACAGGTAGTGAAGCTTTCTTT; CDR3 protein: CASSENSVTGSEAFF
V gene: TRBV11-2; clone size: .; J gene: TRBJ2-3; D gene: TRBD2; CDR3 DNA: TGTGCCAGCAGCTTCGTCGCGGGACTAACGACAGATACGCAGTATTTT; CDR3 protein: CASSFVAGLTTDTQYF
V gene: TRBV7-9; clone size: .; J gene: TRBJ1-2; D gene: .; CDR3 DNA: TGTGCCAGCAGCCCTGGCCTTAATGGCTACACCTTC; CDR3 protein: CASSPGLNGYTF
V gene: TRBV19; clone size: .; J gene: TRBJ1-5; D gene: TRBD1; CDR3 DNA: TGTGCCAGTAGTACTGGGACAGGGAGTAGTCAGCCCCAGCATTTT; CDR3 protein: CASSTGTGSSQPQHF
V gene: TRBV28; clone size: .; J gene: TRBJ1-3; D gene: .; CDR3 DNA: TGTGCCAGCAGTACCACAGTGGAAGGAAACACCATATATTTT; CDR3 protein: CASSTTVEGNTIYF
V gene: TRBV4-1; clone size: .; J gene: TRBJ1-5; D gene: .; CDR3 DNA: TGCGCCAGCAGCCACGACAAAAATAGCAATCAGCCCCAGCATTTT; CDR3 protein: CASSHDKNSNQPQHF
V gene: TRBV5-1; clone size: .; J gene: TRBJ1-2; D gene: .; CDR3 DNA: TGCGCCAGCAGCCGGGGGGACCGGCGTGGCTACACCTTC; CDR3 protein: CASSRGDRRGYTF
V gene: TRBV14; clone size: .; J gene: TRBJ2-1; D gene: .; CDR3 DNA: TGTGCCAGCAGCCCCCGGGACTACAATGAGCAGTTCTTC; CDR3 protein: CASSPRDYNEQFF
V gene: TRBV2; clone size: .; J gene: TRBJ1-2; D gene: .; CDR3 DNA: TGTGCCAGCACCCGACAGATAGGGGTCCAGGGCTACACCTTC; CDR3 protein: CASTRQIGVQGYTF
V gene: TRBV6-1; clone size: .; J gene: TRBJ2-2; D gene: TRBD2; CDR3 DNA: TGTGCCAGCAGTGACAGGACTAGCGGGACGAACACCGGGGAGCTGTTTTTT; CDR3 protein: CASSDRTSGTNTGELFF
V gene: TRBV2; clone size: .; J gene: TRBJ2-5; D gene: TRBD1; CDR3 DNA: TGTGCCAGCAGTGACAGGGGGCCGACGGAGACCCAGTACTTC; CDR3 protein: CASSDRGPTETQYF
V gene: TRBV6-5; clone size: .; J gene: TRBJ1-4; D gene: .; CDR3 DNA: TGTGCCAGCAGTACCACGCCAGCAACTAATGAAAAACTGTTTTTT; CDR3 protein: CASSTTPATNEKLFF
V gene: TRBV30; clone size: .; J gene: TRBJ2-7; D gene: .; CDR3 DNA: TGTGCCTGGAGCGGGGAATACGAGCAGTACTTC; CDR3 protein: CAWSGEYEQYF
V gene: TRBV27; clone size: many; J gene: TRBJ2-2; D gene: TRBD1; CDR3 DNA: TGTGCCAGCAGGGGGACAGGGATGGGCGGGGAGCTGTTTTTT; CDR3 protein: CASRGTGMGGELFF
V gene: TRBV7-2; clone size: .; J gene: TRBJ1-6; D gene: .; CDR3 DNA: TGTGCCAGCAGCCCCGGGGGGGGGAATAATTCACCCCTCCACTTT; CDR3 protein: CASSPGGGNNSPLHF